This T cell receptor (beta chain) was obtained from a study of OX40 agonist ivuxolimab in advanced cancers. Study-level points and caveats: Still undetermined is the antigen specificity of the expanded peripheral T cells.

The CDR3 covers 14 residues. In germline, CDR1 is SGHAT, CDR2 FQDESV (reference sequence). Trimming cost V 3 bases and J 4 bases; bases outside gene matches: 3. A remark on this clone: Its target is not known.

Measured with immunoSEQ multiplex PCR; TCRdb has only the in-frame clones, and not every one. The top ten clones hold around 10% of a sample with 40,000 to 45,000 clones, about 88% of them seen once. The V call is TRBV11-1, the J call TRBJ1-1, with 9 bases aligning to TRBD1. This specimen consisted of CD4+ or CD8+ T cells sorted from blood, obtained in a trial of the OX40 agonist ivuxolimab. The TCR comes from an adult with an advanced solid tumor such as melanoma, head and neck, liver or kidney cancer. The CDR3 loop is CASSLGGQGTEAFF. For the CDR3, the DNA is TGTGCCAGCAGCTTGGGGGGACAGGGCACTGAAGCTTTCTTT.